The clone carrying this T cell receptor (beta chain) was counted between two and nine times. The record originates from a study of blood T cell repertoires in COVID-19. For the study at large: Some COVID-19 samples were acute and others convalescent; all came from the United States, Italy and Spain.

This table comes from immunoSEQ multiplex PCR, and its TCRdb copy is limited to in-frame clones, with some not included. The profile shows 150,000 to 200,000 clones, 85% to 90% of them singletons. Per germline, CDR1 SEHNR and CDR2 FQNEAQ (reference sequence). J lost 6 bases, V lost 3 bases, and 14 bases had no gene match. The CDR3 spans 17 residues. The sequence was obtained from a woman aged 60-70 years with COVID-19, enrolled during active disease. The sequenced material came from peripheral blood. V and J are TRBV7-9 and TRBJ1-2; the match to TRBD1 covers 9 bases. The CDR3: CASSLGTDRGSRDGYTF. CDR3 bases: TGTGCCAGCAGCTTGGGGACAGACAGGGGGTCGAGGGATGGCTACACCTTC.